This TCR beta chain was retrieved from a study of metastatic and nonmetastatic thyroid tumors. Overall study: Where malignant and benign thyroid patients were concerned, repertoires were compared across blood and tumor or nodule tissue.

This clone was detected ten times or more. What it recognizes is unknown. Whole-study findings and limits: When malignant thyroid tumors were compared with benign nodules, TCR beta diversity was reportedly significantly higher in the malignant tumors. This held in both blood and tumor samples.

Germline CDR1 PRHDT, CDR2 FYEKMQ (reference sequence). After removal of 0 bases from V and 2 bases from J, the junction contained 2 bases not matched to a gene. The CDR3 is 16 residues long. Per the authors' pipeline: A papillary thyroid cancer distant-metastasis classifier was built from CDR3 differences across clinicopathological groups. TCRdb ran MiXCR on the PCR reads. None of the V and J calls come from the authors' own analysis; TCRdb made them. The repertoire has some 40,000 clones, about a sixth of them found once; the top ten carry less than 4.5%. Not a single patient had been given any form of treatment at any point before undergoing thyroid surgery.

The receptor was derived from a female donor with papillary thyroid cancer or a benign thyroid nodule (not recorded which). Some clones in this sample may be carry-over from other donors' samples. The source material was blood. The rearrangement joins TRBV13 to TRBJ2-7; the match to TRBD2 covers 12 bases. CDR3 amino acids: CASSLGASGRAYEQYF. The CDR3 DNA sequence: TGTGCCAGCAGCTTAGGGGCTAGCGGGAGGGCCTACGAGCAGTACTTC.